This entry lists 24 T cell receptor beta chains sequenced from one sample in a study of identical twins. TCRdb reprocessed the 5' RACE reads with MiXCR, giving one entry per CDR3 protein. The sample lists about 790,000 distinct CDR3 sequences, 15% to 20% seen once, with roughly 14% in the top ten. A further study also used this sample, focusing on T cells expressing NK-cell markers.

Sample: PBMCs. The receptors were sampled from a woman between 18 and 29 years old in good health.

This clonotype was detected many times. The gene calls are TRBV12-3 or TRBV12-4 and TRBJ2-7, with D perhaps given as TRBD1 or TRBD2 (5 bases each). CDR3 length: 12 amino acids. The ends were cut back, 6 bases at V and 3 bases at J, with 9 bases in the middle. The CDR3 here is CASSRDGYEQYF. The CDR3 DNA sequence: TGTGCCAGCAGCCGGGACGGCTACGAGCAGTACTTC.

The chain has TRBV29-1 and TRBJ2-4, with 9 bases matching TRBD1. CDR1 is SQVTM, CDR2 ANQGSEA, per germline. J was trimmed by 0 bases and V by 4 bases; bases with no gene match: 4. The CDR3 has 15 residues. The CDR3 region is CSVAGTGLAKNIQYF. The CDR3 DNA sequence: TGCAGCGTTGCCGGGACAGGGCTAGCCAAAAACATTCAGTACTTC.

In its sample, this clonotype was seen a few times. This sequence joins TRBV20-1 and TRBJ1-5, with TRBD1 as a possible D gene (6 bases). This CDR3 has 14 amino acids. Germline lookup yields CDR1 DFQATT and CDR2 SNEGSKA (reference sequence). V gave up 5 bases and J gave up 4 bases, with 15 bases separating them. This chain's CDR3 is CSASRGQLNQPQHF. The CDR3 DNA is TGCAGTGCTTCGAGGGGACAACTGAATCAGCCCCAGCATTTT.

The CDR3 here is CASSVGQGNADTQYF. The CDR3 DNA is TGTGCCAGCAGCGTAGGACAGGGGAACGCAGATACGCAGTATTTT. The chain joins TRBV9 to TRBJ2-3, with TRBD1 identical over 8 bases. The V and J ends lost 0 bases and 4 bases, in that order; junction bases with no gene match: 4. The CDR3 totals 15 residues. CDR1 is SGDLS and CDR2 is YYNGEE in the germline V gene.

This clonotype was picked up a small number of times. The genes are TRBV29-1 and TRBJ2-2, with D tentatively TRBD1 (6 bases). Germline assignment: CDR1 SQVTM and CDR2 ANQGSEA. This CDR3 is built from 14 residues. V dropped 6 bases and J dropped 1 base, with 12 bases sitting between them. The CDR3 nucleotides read TGCAGCGTGTCACGGACAGTGAACACCGGGGAGCTGTTTTTT. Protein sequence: CSVSRTVNTGELFF.

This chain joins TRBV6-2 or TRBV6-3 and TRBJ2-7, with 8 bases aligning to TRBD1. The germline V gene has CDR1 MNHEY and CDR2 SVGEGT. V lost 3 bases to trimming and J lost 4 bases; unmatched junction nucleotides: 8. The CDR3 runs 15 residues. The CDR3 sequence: CASSYLDRGKYEQYF. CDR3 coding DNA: TGTGCCAGCAGTTATCTCGACAGGGGCAAGTACGAGCAGTACTTC.

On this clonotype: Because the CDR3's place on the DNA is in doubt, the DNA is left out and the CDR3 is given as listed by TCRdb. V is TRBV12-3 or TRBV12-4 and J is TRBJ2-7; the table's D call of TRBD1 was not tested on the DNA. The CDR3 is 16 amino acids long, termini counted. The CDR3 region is CASSSSWGQGGGTQYF.

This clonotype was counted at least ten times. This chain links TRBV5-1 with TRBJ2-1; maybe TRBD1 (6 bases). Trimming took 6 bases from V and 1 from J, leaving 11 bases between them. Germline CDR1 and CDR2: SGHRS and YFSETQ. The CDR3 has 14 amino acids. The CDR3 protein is CASKGQGSYNEQFF. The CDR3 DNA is TGCGCCAGCAAGGGGCAGGGGTCCTACAATGAGCAGTTCTTC.

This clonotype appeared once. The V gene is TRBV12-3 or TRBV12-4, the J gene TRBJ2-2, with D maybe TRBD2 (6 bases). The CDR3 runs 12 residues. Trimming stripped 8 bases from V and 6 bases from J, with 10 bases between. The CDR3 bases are TGTGCCAGCGACGGAGGGCCCGGGGAGCTGTTTTTT. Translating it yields CASDGGPGELFF.

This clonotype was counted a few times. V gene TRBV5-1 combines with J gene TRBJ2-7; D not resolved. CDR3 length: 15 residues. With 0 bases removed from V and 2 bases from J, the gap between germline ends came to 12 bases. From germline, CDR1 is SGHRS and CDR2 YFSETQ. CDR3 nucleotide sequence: TGCGCCAGCAGCTTGGGGTTTAGCCGCACCTACGAGCAGTACTTC. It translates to CASSLGFSRTYEQYF.

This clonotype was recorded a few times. The CDR3 spells CSARAGLADEQYF. CDR3 nucleotide sequence: TGCAGTGCCCGAGCGGGACTAGCGGATGAGCAGTACTTC. The V and J genes are TRBV20-1 and TRBJ2-7; TRBD2 agrees at 11 bases. V lost 6 bases to trimming and J lost 7 bases; unmatched junction nucleotides: 8. The CDR3 sequence is 13 residues long. The germline CDR1 and CDR2 sequences are DFQATT and SNEGSKA (reference sequence).

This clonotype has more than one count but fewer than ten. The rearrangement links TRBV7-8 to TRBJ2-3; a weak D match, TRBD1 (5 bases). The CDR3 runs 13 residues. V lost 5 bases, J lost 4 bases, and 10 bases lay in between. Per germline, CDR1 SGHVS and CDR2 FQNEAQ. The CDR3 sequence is CASSRGSADTQYF. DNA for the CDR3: TGTGCCAGCAGCAGGGGTAGTGCAGATACGCAGTATTTT.

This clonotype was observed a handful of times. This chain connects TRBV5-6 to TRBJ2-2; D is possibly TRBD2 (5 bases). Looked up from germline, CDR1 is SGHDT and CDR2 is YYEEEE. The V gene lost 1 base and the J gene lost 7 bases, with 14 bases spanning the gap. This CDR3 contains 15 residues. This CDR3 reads CASSLRLAGGGELFF. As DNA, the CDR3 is TGTGCCAGCAGCTTGAGGCTCGCGGGTGGCGGGGAGCTGTTTTTT. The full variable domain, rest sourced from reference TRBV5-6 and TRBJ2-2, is DAGVTQSPTHLIKTRGQQVTLRCSPKSGHDTVSWYQQALGQGPQFIFQYYEEEERQRGNFPDRFSGHQFPNYSSELNVNALLLGDSALYLCASSLRLAGGGELFFGEGSRLTVL.

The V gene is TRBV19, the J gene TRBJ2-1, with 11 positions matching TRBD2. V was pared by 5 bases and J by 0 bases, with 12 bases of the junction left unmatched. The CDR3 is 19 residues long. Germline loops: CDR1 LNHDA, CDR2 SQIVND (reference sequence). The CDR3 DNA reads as TGTGCCAGTAGTGGATGGCTAGCGGGAGGATCTAGCTCCTACAATGAGCAGTTCTTC. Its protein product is CASSGWLAGGSSSYNEQFF.

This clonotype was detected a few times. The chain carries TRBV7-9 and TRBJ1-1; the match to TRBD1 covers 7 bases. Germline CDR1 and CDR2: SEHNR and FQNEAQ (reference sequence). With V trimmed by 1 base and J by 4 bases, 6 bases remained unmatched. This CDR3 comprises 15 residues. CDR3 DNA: TGTGCCAGCAGCTTAGAAGGGGGCGCTGTCACTGAAGCTTTCTTT. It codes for CASSLEGGAVTEAFF.

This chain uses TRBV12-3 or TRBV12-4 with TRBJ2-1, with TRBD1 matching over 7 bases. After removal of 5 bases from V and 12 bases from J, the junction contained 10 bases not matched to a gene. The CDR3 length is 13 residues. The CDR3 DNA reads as TGTGCCAGCAGTGCTTTAGCAGCAGGGGGGCAGTTCTTC. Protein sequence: CASSALAAGGQFF.

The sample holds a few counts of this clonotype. CDR3 protein: CASSSQTGRLVSKWAFF. CDR3 in DNA: TGTGCCAGCAGTTCTCAGACAGGTAGGCTTGTATCGAAATGGGCTTTCTTT. This chain links TRBV12-3 or TRBV12-4 with TRBJ1-1, with D perhaps matching TRBD1 (6 bases). V was trimmed by 4 bases and J by 11 bases, leaving 29 bases between them. The CDR3 is 17 amino acids.

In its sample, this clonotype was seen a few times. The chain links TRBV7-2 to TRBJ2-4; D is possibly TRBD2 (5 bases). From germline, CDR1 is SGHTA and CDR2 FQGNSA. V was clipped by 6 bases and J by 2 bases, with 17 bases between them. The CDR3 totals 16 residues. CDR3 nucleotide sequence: TGTGCCAGCAGTTTCGGACGAGGGAGAACCAAAAACATTCAGTACTTC. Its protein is CASSFGRGRTKNIQYF.

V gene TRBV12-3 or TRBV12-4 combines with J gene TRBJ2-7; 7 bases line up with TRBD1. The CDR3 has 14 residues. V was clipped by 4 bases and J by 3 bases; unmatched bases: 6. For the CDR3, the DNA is TGTGCCAGCAGTTCTCAGACAGGGTACTACGAGCAGTACTTC. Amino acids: CASSSQTGYYEQYF.

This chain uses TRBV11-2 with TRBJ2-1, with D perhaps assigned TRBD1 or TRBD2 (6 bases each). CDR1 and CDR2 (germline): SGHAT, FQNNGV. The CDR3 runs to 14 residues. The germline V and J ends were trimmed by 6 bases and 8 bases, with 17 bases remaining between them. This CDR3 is CASRFSRGVHEQFF. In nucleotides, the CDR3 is TGTGCCAGCAGATTTAGTAGGGGGGTGCATGAGCAGTTCTTC.

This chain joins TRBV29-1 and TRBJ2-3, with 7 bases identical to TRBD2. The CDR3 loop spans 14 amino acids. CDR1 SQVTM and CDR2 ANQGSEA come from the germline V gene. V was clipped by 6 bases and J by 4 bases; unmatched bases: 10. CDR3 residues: CSVVRGSSADTQYF. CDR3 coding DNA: TGCAGCGTCGTTCGCGGGAGTTCCGCAGATACGCAGTATTTT.

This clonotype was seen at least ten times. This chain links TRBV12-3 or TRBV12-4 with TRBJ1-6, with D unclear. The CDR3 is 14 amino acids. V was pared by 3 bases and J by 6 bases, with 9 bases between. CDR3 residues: CASSLLVLNSPLHF. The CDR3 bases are TGTGCCAGCAGTTTGCTTGTCCTTAATTCACCCCTCCACTTT.

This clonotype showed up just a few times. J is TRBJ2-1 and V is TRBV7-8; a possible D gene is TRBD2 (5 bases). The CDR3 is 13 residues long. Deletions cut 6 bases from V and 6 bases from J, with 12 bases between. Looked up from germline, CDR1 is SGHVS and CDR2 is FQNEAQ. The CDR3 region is CASRRVVGNEQFF. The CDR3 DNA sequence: TGTGCCAGCAGGCGGGTCGTGGGCAATGAGCAGTTCTTC.

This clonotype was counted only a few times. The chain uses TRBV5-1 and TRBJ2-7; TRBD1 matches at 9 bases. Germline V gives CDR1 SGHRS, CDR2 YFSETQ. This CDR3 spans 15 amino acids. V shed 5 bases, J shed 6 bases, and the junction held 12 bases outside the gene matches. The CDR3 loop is CASRSAGTGPGEQYF. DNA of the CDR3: TGCGCCAGCAGATCTGCCGGGACAGGGCCCGGCGAGCAGTACTTC.